Listed here are 17 T cell receptor beta chains from one sample, sequenced in a study of cytomegalovirus exposure and HLA in healthy donors. The primer mix had 60 Vbeta and 13 Jbeta primers. Sequencing was performed with immunoSEQ multiplex PCR; in TCRdb, only in-frame clones are kept and a portion is missing. This sample has fewer than 150,000 clones, with around 77% found just once. The sequencing input was PBMCs. The receptors derive from a man aged 45-65 years in good health and CMV-seronegative.

This chain connects TRBV28 to TRBJ1-4; TRBD1 might be the D (6 bases). The CDR3 is made up of 14 amino acids. The V end lost 7 bases, the J end lost 8 bases, and 17 bases lay between the germline ends. Germline values: CDR1 MDHEN, CDR2 SYDVKM. Here the CDR3 DNA reads TGTGCCAGCACCTTAGGGGGTAAGGAGGAAAAACTGTTTTTT. It yields the protein CASTLGGKEEKLFF.

On this clone itself: This specimen includes other DNA sequences encoding the same CDR3. The chain is built from TRBV29-1 and TRBJ2-1, with 13 bases matching TRBD2. This CDR3 spans 13 amino acids. Germline V gene lookup returns CDR1 SQVTM and CDR2 ANQGSEA. The V segment lost 5 bases and the J segment 8 bases; nucleotides outside the gene matches: 3. CDR3 sequence reads: CSVRTSGRDEQFF. The CDR3 DNA sequence: TGCAGCGTTCGGACTAGCGGGAGAGATGAGCAGTTCTTC.

The V gene is TRBV7-2, the J gene TRBJ1-1; weak D call: TRBD1 (6 bases). Germline assignment: CDR1 SGHTA and CDR2 FQGNSA. The CDR3 has 15 residues. Trimming removed 1 base from V and 0 bases from J, with 9 bases in between. Written as DNA, the CDR3 is TGTGCCAGCAGCTTAGTGGGACAAGTGAACACTGAAGCTTTCTTT. Its protein product is CASSLVGQVNTEAFF.

J is TRBJ2-2 and V is TRBV19; 8 bases are a match to TRBD2. The germline gives CDR1 LNHDA, CDR2 SQIVND (reference sequence). CDR3 length: 16 amino acids. The V segment lost 3 bases and the J segment 8 bases; nucleotides outside the gene matches: 11. CDR3 in amino acids: CASSIIALSGSGELFF. As DNA, the CDR3 is TGTGCCAGTAGTATTATCGCCCTGAGCGGGAGTGGGGAGCTGTTTTTT.

This clone was detected once. The genes are TRBV5-4 and TRBJ2-7, with 7 bases aligning to TRBD2. There are 15 residues in the CDR3. Losses at the gene ends were 4 bases for V and 5 bases for J; bases not matched to a gene: 12. Per germline, CDR1 SGHNT and CDR2 YYREEE (reference sequence). The CDR3 sequence is CASSPEGSGGDEQYF. The CDR3 DNA reads TGTGCCAGCAGCCCCGAAGGATCGGGAGGAGACGAGCAGTACTTC.

The chain carries TRBV2 and TRBJ1-5; 8 bases match TRBD1. Trimming took 9 bases from V and 0 from J; bases not matched to a gene: 13. The germline CDR1 and CDR2 sequences are SNHLY and FYNNEI. The CDR3 sequence is 17 residues long. The CDR3 coding sequence is TGTGCCAGTAAACAAGGACAGGGAGGTTATAGCAATCAGCCCCAGCATTTT. Translating gives CASKQGQGGYSNQPQHF.

CDR3 sequence (DNA): TGTGCCACCGGGACAGGGGGGAATTACGAGCAGTACTTC. Protein sequence: CATGTGGNYEQYF. V gene TRBV2 combines with J gene TRBJ2-7, with 11 bases that match TRBD1. The CDR3 spans 13 residues. CDR1 is SNHLY, CDR2 FYNNEI, per germline. V dropped 10 bases and J dropped 4; count of bases not matched to a gene: 6.

The rearrangement joins TRBV27 to TRBJ1-2, with TRBD1 identical over 9 bases. V gave up 5 bases and J gave up 3 bases; unmatched junction bases: 4. Germline V lookup: CDR1 MNHEY, CDR2 SMNVEV (reference sequence). There are 14 residues in the CDR3. The DNA for the CDR3 is TGTGCCAGCAGTACAGGACAGGGGCACTATGGCTACACCTTC. The encoded protein is CASSTGQGHYGYTF.

This sequence joins TRBV10-3 and TRBJ1-1; 9 nucleotides line up with TRBD1. CDR1 is ENHRY and CDR2 is SYGVKD in the germline V gene. This CDR3 comprises 16 residues. Unmatched junction bases numbered 9, after V lost 6 bases and J lost 1 base. The CDR3 sequence: CAIRNTGGAGNTEAFF. CDR3 coding DNA: TGTGCCATCAGAAATACAGGGGGCGCGGGGAACACTGAAGCTTTCTTT.

The chain employs TRBV5-1 and TRBJ1-1; 7 bases are a match to TRBD1. This CDR3 comprises 17 residues. Germline CDR1 and CDR2: SGHRS and YFSETQ. V was clipped by 3 bases and J by 1 base; unmatched bases: 12. CDR3 coding DNA: TGCGCCAGCAGCTACTCCCCGCCAGGGACAGCGAACACTGAAGCTTTCTTT. Translated, it gives CASSYSPPGTANTEAFF.

The J gene is TRBJ2-2, the V gene TRBV11-2; TRBD1 matches 8 bases. After removal of 2 bases from V and 7 bases from J, the junction contained 6 bases not matched to a gene. The CDR3 runs to 15 residues. Germline loops: CDR1 SGHAT, CDR2 FQNNGV. The CDR3 loop is CASSLQGAPVGELFF. Here the CDR3 DNA reads TGTGCCAGCAGCTTACAGGGGGCGCCCGTCGGGGAGCTGTTTTTT. Drawing the rest from reference TRBV11-2 and TRBJ2-2, the complete variable domain is EAGVAQSPRYKIIEKRQSVAFWCNPISGHATLYWYQQILGQGPKLLIQFQNNGVVDDSQLPKDRFSAERLKGVDSTLKIQPAKLEDSAVYLCASSLQGAPVGELFFGEGSRLTVL.

This clone was counted a few times. J is TRBJ2-7 and V is TRBV6-5; TRBD1 might be the D (8 bases). Looked up from germline, CDR1 is MNHEY and CDR2 is SVGAGI. V dropped 7 bases and J dropped 2 bases, with 18 bases sitting between them. This CDR3 has 15 residues. The CDR3, as DNA: TGTGCCAGCAACATGGGGGGGACAGGTCCCTACGAGCAGTACTTC. Amino acid sequence: CASNMGGTGPYEQYF.

This clone was seen only once. This chain joins TRBV2 and TRBJ2-5; 7 nucleotides match TRBD1. CDR1 is SNHLY and CDR2 is FYNNEI in the germline V gene. The CDR3 runs 14 residues. Losses at the gene ends were 4 bases for V and 4 bases for J; bases not matched to a gene: 6. The CDR3 sequence is CASSANRGSETQYF. Here the CDR3 DNA reads TGTGCCAGCAGTGCCAACAGGGGATCAGAGACCCAGTACTTC.

This clone turned up a few times. This chain links TRBV10-3 with TRBJ2-1; 8 bases are shared with TRBD1. Per the germline V gene, CDR1 is ENHRY and CDR2 is SYGVKD. Trimming removed 2 bases from V and 7 bases from J; junction bases left unmatched: 4. The CDR3 length is 14 residues. CDR3 nucleotide sequence: TGTGCCATCAGTGAGACAGGGGGAAGGAATGAGCAGTTCTTC. Its protein is CAISETGGRNEQFF.

This clone was observed a handful of times. This chain uses TRBV11-1 with TRBJ2-1; TRBD1 matches 8 bases. V was pared by 6 bases and J by 4 bases, with 8 bases of the junction left unmatched. The germline gives CDR1 SGHAT, CDR2 FQDESV (reference sequence). The CDR3 sequence is 15 residues long. CDR3 DNA sequence: TGTGCCAGCAGTTTCGACAGGGGTTCTTACAATGAGCAGTTCTTC. Encoded protein: CASSFDRGSYNEQFF.

In this sample, this clone turned up a few times. The chain employs TRBV29-1 and TRBJ2-1, with D possibly being TRBD2 (6 bases). V was pared by 4 bases and J by 6 bases, with 13 bases between. The V gene's germline CDR1 is SQVTM and CDR2 ANQGSEA. CDR3 length equals 13 residues. CDR3 bases: TGCAGCGTTGCCGAGGGGACTTTCAATGAGCAGTTCTTC. Amino acids: CSVAEGTFNEQFF.

J is TRBJ2-1 and V is TRBV5-1; the match to TRBD2 covers 9 bases. CDR1 and CDR2 from the germline V gene are SGHRS and YFSETQ. The CDR3 extends over 13 amino acids. V was pared by 7 bases and J by 10 bases, with 9 bases of the junction left unmatched. CDR3 loop: CASSQREEREQFF. For the CDR3, the DNA is TGCGCCAGCTCTCAGCGGGAGGAAAGAGAGCAGTTCTTC. Full variable domain (rest looked up from reference TRBV5-1 and TRBJ2-1): KAGVTQTPRYLIKTRGQQVTLSCSPISGHRSVSWYQQTPGQGLQFLFEYFSETQRNKGNFPGRFSGRQFSNSRSEMNVSTLELGDSALYLCASSQREEREQFFGPGTRLTVL.